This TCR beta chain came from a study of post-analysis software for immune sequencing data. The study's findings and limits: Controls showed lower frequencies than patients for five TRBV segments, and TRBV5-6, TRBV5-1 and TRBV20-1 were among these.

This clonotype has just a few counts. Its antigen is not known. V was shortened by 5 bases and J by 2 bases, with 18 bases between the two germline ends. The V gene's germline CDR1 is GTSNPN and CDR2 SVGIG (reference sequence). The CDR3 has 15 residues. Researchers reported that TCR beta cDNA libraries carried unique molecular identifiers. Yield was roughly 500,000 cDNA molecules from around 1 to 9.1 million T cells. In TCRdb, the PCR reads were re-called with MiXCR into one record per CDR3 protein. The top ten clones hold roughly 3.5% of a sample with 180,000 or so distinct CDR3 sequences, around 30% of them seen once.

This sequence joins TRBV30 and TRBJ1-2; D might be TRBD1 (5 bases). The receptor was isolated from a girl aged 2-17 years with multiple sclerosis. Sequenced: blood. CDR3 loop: CAWVQEGRINYGYTF. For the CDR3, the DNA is TGTGCCTGGGTACAGGAAGGACGGATCAACTATGGCTACACCTTC.